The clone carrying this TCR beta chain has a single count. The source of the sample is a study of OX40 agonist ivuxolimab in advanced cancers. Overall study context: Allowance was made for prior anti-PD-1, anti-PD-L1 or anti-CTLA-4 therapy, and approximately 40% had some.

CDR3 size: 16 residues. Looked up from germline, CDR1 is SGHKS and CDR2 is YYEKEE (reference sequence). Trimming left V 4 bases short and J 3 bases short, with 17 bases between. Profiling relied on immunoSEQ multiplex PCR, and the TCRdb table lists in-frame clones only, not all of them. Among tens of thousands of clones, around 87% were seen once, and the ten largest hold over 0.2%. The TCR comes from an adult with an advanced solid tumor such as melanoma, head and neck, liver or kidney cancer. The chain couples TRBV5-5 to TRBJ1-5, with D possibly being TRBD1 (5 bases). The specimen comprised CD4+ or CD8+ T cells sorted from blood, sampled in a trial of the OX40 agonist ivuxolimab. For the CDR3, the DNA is TGTGCCAGCAGCCCGGTTGGGGGTTTGGACAATCAGCCCCAGCATTTT. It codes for CASSPVGGLDNQPQHF.